This TCR beta chain was retrieved from a study of identifying expanded T cells in peripheral blood. Broader study findings: Clone count variance between approximately two-week samples rose with total template count.

Note on this clone: Its antigen remains unknown.

Only in-frame clones appear in the TCRdb table, and some are missing; sequencing was by immunoSEQ multiplex PCR. Among about 81,000 clones listed, roughly 84% were seen once. Germline values: CDR1 SNHLY, CDR2 FYNNEI. V was pared by 5 bases and J by 13 bases, with 4 bases of the junction left unmatched. The CDR3 runs to 12 residues. During the collection period, no donor immune events like infections were recorded. This sequence originates from a person aged 18 to 70 in good health. Sequenced input: blood. The chain employs TRBV2 and TRBJ2-1, with 11 nucleotides matching TRBD2. CDR3 loop: CASSLGLADQFF. CDR3 coding DNA: TGTGCCAGCAGTTTGGGACTAGCGGATCAGTTCTTC.